A selection of T cell receptor beta chains follows, all from one sample in a study of T cells in Graves' hyperthyroidism and ophthalmopathy. One entry per CDR3 protein, called by TCRdb with MiXCR from the multiplex PCR reads. The sample holds roughly 400,000 distinct CDR3 sequences, 20% to 25% seen once. The sequenced material came from blood. The receptors shown here come from a man aged 50 or older with Graves' hyperthyroidism. Both conserved end residues are part of each CDR3. The order of the fields is J gene, clone size, V gene, D gene, CDR3 DNA, CDR3 protein. D genes are given only for firm matches. Clone size is not always given. Where it is, it says once, few, many or a class for expanded clones.

TRBJ1-2	.	TRBV4-1	.	TGCGCCAGCAGCCAAGATGCTGAGAAAGACTATGGCTACACCTTC	CASSQDAEKDYGYTF
TRBJ2-1	.	TRBV20-1	.	TGCAGTGCTGTACCCACGGATTTGGGGCAGTTCTTC	CSAVPTDLGQFF
TRBJ1-1	few	TRBV5-1	.	TGCGCCAGCAGACTTGGGCCGCTTTCCGAAGCTTTCTTT	CASRLGPLSEAFF
TRBJ2-1	.	TRBV18	TRBD2	TGTGCCAGCTCCCGCGGGACTAGCGGGACAGCCTACAATGAGCAGTTCTTC	CASSRGTSGTAYNEQFF
TRBJ2-2	few	TRBV11-2	.	TGTGCCAGCAGCTTAGGGTTACCGTACTCCGGGGAGCTGTTTTTT	CASSLGLPYSGELFF
TRBJ2-5	.	TRBV5-1	.	TGCGCCAGCAGCCCGTTACGGGACTACCAAGAGACCCAGTACTTC	CASSPLRDYQETQYF
TRBJ1-2	many	TRBV5-1	.	TGCGCCAGCAGCTCTGGATCTGCTAACTATGGCTACACCTTC	CASSSGSANYGYTF
TRBJ2-7	many	TRBV7-9	.	TGTGCCAGCAGTTCAACGGGACGATCCTACGAGCAGTACTTC	CASSSTGRSYEQYF
TRBJ2-5	few	TRBV3-1	TRBD2	TGTGCCAGCAGCCAACGGACTAGCGGGAGGGGAGAGACCCAGTACTTC	CASSQRTSGRGETQYF
TRBJ1-3	.	TRBV12-3/TRBV12-4	.	TGTGCCAGCAGCGACAGGGGAAACACCATATATTTT	CASSDRGNTIYF
TRBJ1-4	few	TRBV9	TRBD1	TGTGCCAGTTCCCGTTCAGGCCAGGGGGTTGAAAAACTGTTTTTT	CASSRSGQGVEKLFF
TRBJ1-4	many	TRBV3-1	TRBD1	TGTGCCAGCAGCCAAGGACAGGGTTATGAAAAACTGTTTTTT	CASSQGQGYEKLFF
TRBJ1-4	.	TRBV3-1	.	TGTGCCAGCAGCCAAGATCACCGTGTGAGGAAGGAAAAACTGTTTTTT	CASSQDHRVRKEKLFF
TRBJ2-1	few	TRBV6-2/TRBV6-3	TRBD2	TGTGCCAGCAGTACCGGACTAGCGGCCAATGAGCAGTTCTTC	CASSTGLAANEQFF
TRBJ2-1	many	TRBV27	TRBD2	TGTGCCAGCAAACTAGCGGGCAGTTACAATGAGCAGTTCTTC	CASKLAGSYNEQFF
TRBJ1-1	.	TRBV5-1	.	TGCGCCAGCAGCTTGGTTGCCGGCGAATTGAACACTGAAGCTTTCTTT	CASSLVAGELNTEAFF
TRBJ2-2	.	TRBV11-2	TRBD1	TGTGCCAGCAGCCGGTTGGACAGGGGGCAAGCCGGGGAGCTGTTTTTT	CASSRLDRGQAGELFF
TRBJ2-1	.	TRBV27	TRBD2	TGTGCCAGCAGTTCCGGAAGGCTAGCGGGTTACAATGAGCAGTTCTTC	CASSSGRLAGYNEQFF
TRBJ2-7	.	TRBV6-1	.	TGTGCCAGCAGTGAACCCCCCGTTGCGACCAACAATGAGCAGTACTTC	CASSEPPVATNNEQYF
TRBJ2-7	.	TRBV20-1	TRBD2	TGCAGTGCTAGAGGCCCTAGCGGGAGTTTTTACGAGCAGTACTTC	CSARGPSGSFYEQYF
TRBJ2-7	many	TRBV2	TRBD1	TGTGCCAGCAGCGGACAGGGGTACGACGAGCAGTACTTC	CASSGQGYDEQYF
TRBJ2-5	many	TRBV3-1	.	TGTGCCAGCAGCCTCACTAACAGGGAAGAGACCCAGTACTTC	CASSLTNREETQYF
TRBJ2-7	.	TRBV5-1	TRBD1	TGCGCCAGCAGCTATCCGGGACCCAGGGGGTACGAGCAGTACTTC	CASSYPGPRGYEQYF
TRBJ2-1	many	TRBV12-3/TRBV12-4	TRBD2	TGTGCCAGCAGCCTGACTAGCGGGAGGGCCGGTGAGCAGTTCTTC	CASSLTSGRAGEQFF
TRBJ2-3	few	TRBV7-2	.	TGTGCCAGCAGCTCCAATTTCGGGGCAGGGAATACGCAGTATTTT	CASSSNFGAGNTQYF
TRBJ2-5	many	TRBV6-5	.	TGTGCCAGCAGTTACGGGGGGAAAGGAGATCAAGAGACCCAGTACTTC	CASSYGGKGDQETQYF
TRBJ2-2	many	TRBV28	.	TGTGCCAGCTATGAGCCCGGGGAGCTGTTTTTT	CASYEPGELFF
TRBJ2-3	many	TRBV3-1	.	TGTGCCAGCAGCCTGACCAGGTCGCAGGTCGCAGATACGCAGTATTTT	CASSLTRSQVADTQYF
TRBJ1-4	.	TRBV3-1	.	TGTGCCAGCAGCCAACGTGGACAGAAGCATAATGAAAAACTGTTTTTT	CASSQRGQKHNEKLFF
TRBJ2-7	few	TRBV5-1	TRBD2	TGCGCCAGCAGCCGGGACTATACCGGGACGGACATCTACGAGCAGTACTTC	CASSRDYTGTDIYEQYF